This entry features one T cell receptor beta chain sequence. The specificity of this receptor is unknown. No base-level quality is on record; no much larger clone is a single base apart. The sample is drawn from a study of cytomegalovirus exposure and HLA in healthy donors (dated by TCRdb to 2016 to 2017). Study-wide context: In an earlier analysis of some 550 of the donors, 250 to 350 Gb of sequence data and approximately 100 million unique TCR beta sequences from 150 million to 200 million T cells were reported. An early release that covered more than 550 HLA-typed donors contained 250 to 350 gigabases of sequencing data and 65 million to 100 million unique TCR sequences. The genetic ancestry cluster associated with self-reported Caucasian donors included over 80% of the roughly 360 genotyped donors. The study aimed to test whether signatures of past pathogen exposure could be identified by cataloging public T cell receptors. Using immunosequencing, the study profiled T cell repertoires from 500 to 800 subjects and related those repertoires to cytomegalovirus serostatus. A separate validation cohort of about 110 different subjects was used in addition to the roughly 720-subject first cohort. High-throughput TCR immunosequencing, statistical association of individual TCRs with disease status, and machine learning were combined to predict cytomegalovirus infection status. A later analysis re-analyzed previously published TCR beta repertoires from approximately 670 donors and added high-resolution HLA genotyping to study TCR occurrence patterns. The later analysis used no new phenotypic data to find candidate immune exposures, relying instead on TCR beta sequences and their occurrence across donors. An earlier analysis of 500 to 750 of the donors applied high-throughput TCR beta sequencing to assess whether each TCR beta V gene segment acted as functional or pseudogenic. Alongside the repertoire data, information on donor age, sex, ethnicity and CMV serostatus was compiled. A later genetic analysis used genome-wide SNP genotypes for about three fifths of the 666 donors, treating that subset as a discovery cohort. Every discovery cohort repertoire had been produced on one sequencing platform. HLA typing covered class I and class II loci at four-digit resolution. The number of typed donors differed by locus: roughly 620-630 for A, B, C, DRB1 and DQB1; 500 to 550 for DQA1; about 600 for DPA1; and roughly 470 for DPB1. Because of strong linkage in the cohort, roughly five DR-DQ haplotypes were treated as single units for association and clustering. On average, 235,054 unique TCR beta nucleotide sequences were sequenced per donor among some 420 genotyped donors of the cohort, with 15% to 20% of those sequences being non-productive.

The investigation overall reported the following: According to the authors, the approach could potentially be generalized to other disease states and immunological phenotypes. In vitro tests confirmed that a few of the cytomegalovirus-associated TCR beta chains recognize cytomegalovirus antigens. The study listed 150 to 200 TCR beta chains as associated with cytomegalovirus. An association between a missense DCLRE1C variant and V-gene and J-gene trimming of TCR beta chains was found in a later genetic analysis and replicated in an independent cohort. The classifier was reported to diagnose cytomegalovirus status with high specificity and sensitivity in both the original and validation cohorts. The sequencing pipeline was judged likely to have produced a cluster of highly shared sequence variants as a technical artifact. Most TCR sequences were observed very rarely across donors, whereas some public TCRs were present in many individuals. Because counts were too low, 15 to 20 rarely observed V segments, including chromosome 9 orphons, were excluded from the earlier analysis of roughly 580 of the donors. Linkage disequilibrium might explain the correlated functional status among segregating V segments, but an unknown experimental factor could not be ruled out. According to a later analysis, most CMV-associated TCR beta chains appeared to be HLA-restricted, and the HLA associations seemed to be driven largely by CMV exposure. According to a later genetic analysis, donors in an Asian-associated ancestry cluster had fewer N-insertions in productive TCRs than the approximately 710-donor mean. A further reported finding was that TCR beta sequences accurately predicted the HLA-A and HLA-B alleles for most subjects in the first cohort. The cohort was sequenced for TCR beta chains only, and without alpha or paired-chain data the features that could be detected were limited. At a false discovery rate of 0.05, a later analysis linked 15,000 to 20,000 TCR beta sequences to specific HLA alleles. Broadly in line with IMGT annotations, most TCR beta V segments showed up in productive rearrangements about 87% or about 30% of the time in an earlier analysis of 587 of the donors. A later analysis reported that several top co-occurrence clusters appeared linked to parvovirus B19, influenza, CMV and Epstein-Barr virus. When HLA alleles, especially DR and DQ, strongly co-occurred, TCR associations were difficult to assign to individual alleles. Some IMGT-functional V segments, including TRBV6-2 and TRBV6-3, could not be told apart with the 87-base-pair reads, so those segments were excluded. For the cohort, immune exposure information was limited to CMV serostatus. Compared with equally common non-associated chains, HLA-associated TCR beta chains in a later analysis were more clonally expanded and had lower generation probabilities. The presence/absence analyses assumed that sequencing depth was roughly uniform across donors, and that assumption may not be true. A later analysis found that TCR association rates varied across HLA loci, with DRB1 alleles showing the most associated TCRs and HLA-C alleles the fewest. HLA typing was unavailable for some donors at each locus, so association tests used only the typed subset.

The cohort comprised fewer than 750 healthy bone marrow donors. Cohort members were all nominally healthy when sampled, although unrecorded immune exposures were likely present. The donor tested CMV seronegative, placing the donor among the approximately 360 seronegative members of the cohort. A peripheral blood sample was collected from each donor, and TCR beta sequencing was performed on peripheral blood mononuclear cells. The Qiagen DNeasy Blood Extraction Kit was used to extract genomic DNA from the blood cell samples. The CDR3 contains 13 residues, cysteine and phenylalanine counted. Of the read, only the CDR3 DNA is kept; its 39 bases are in frame from base 1. Via the germline V gene (reference sequence), CDR1 is SEHNR and CDR2 FQNEAQ. V is pared back by 2 bases and J by 3 bases, with 7 bases lying between the germline termini. The library was prepared using the immunoSEQ multiplex PCR assay. For the multiplex PCR, a mixture combining 60 forward primers for TCR Vbeta segments and 13 reverse primers for TCR Jbeta segments was used. A multiplex PCR assay on genomic DNA amplified the CDR3 region of rearranged TCR beta genes. On the Illumina HiSeq System, the amplified TCR beta libraries were sequenced as 87-base-pair reads. Regarding the original processing steps: Across the roughly 700 repertoires, a later analysis counted tens of millions of unique TCR beta chains, roughly 11 million of which were shared by at least two donors. Raw reads were error-corrected and collapsed into unique sequences with a nearest-neighbor algorithm that merged closely related sequences to remove PCR and sequencing errors. V, D and J gene segments were assigned by aligning CDR3 sequences to IMGT reference sequences. For a sequence to be retained, at least a six-nucleotide match to both a V gene segment and a J gene segment was required. A rearrangement counted as productive if the CDR3 had no stop codons and remained in frame with V and J, and every other rearrangement counted as non-productive. Following IMGT convention, CDR3 was defined as the stretch from the second conserved V-encoded cysteine up to the conserved J-encoded phenylalanine. The earlier analysis of roughly 590 of the donors excluded sequences that lacked an unambiguous match to a single V gene segment. An earlier analysis of a few hundred of the donors called V segments functional above 56.7% productive rearrangements and segregating when the between-donor standard deviation exceeded 5%. A statistical classification framework was built for diagnosing cytomegalovirus status from the catalog of TCR beta chain sequences. A later analysis assigned V and J genes by comparing TCR nucleotide sequences with IMGT/GENE-DB human TR gene sequences. In a later analysis, CDR3 sequences and most-parsimonious VDJ recombination scenarios were assigned using the TCRdist pipeline. In a later analysis, each TCR beta chain was defined by its CDR3 amino acid sequence together with its V-gene family, and reads lacking a unique V-gene family were excluded. In a later analysis, nearly 600 highly shared, low-generation-probability nucleotide sequences were removed to address suspected cross-contamination and a sequencing artifact. A later analysis calculated a clonal expansion index for each public chain from normalized within-repertoire ranks of inferred template counts. In a later analysis, generation probabilities were computed using a VDJ recombination model fitted to out-of-frame rearrangements, and the results were checked against IGoR. Hypergeometric tests were used in a later analysis to score TCR-TCR, TCR-HLA and TCR-CMV co-occurrence, with a repertoire-size bias correction applied to the TCR pairs. To estimate false discovery rates, a later analysis permuted the HLA or CMV assignments 20 times. In a later analysis, co-occurring TCRs were grouped using DBSCAN, with TCRdist sequence similarity added in when clustering inside HLA-allele-positive subsets. Co-occurrence clustering excluded repertoires with fewer than 30,000 or more than 120,000 public chains, plus five with anomalous nucleotide sharing. Not all clones reach the TCRdb copy of this immuneACCESS table, which keeps in-frame sequences only. Checked studies attribute under half of the gap to unresolved V genes and leave the rest unexplained. Clone size and V and J calls were adopted from that table, with D and trimming inferred from the DNA. Here the sample has about 150,000 clones; roughly 74% occur a single time. The ten largest make up 2.5% to 3% of the sample.

The source of this sequence is a young man in good health and CMV-seronegative. Sequenced sample: PBMCs. The V and J segments used are TRBV7-9 and TRBJ1-2; perhaps TRBD1 is the D gene, with 5 bases matching. The CDR3 reads CASSLLGDYGYTF. In nucleotide form, the sequence is TGTGCCAGCAGCTTACTAGGGGACTATGGCTACACCTTC. Reference TRBV7-9 and TRBJ1-2 genes cover what lies past the CDR3, so the full variable domain is DTGVSQNPRHKITKRGQNVTFRCDPISEHNRLYWYRQTLGQGPEFLTYFQNEAQLEKSRLLSDRFSAERPKGSFSTLEIQRTEQGDSAMYLCASSLLGDYGYTFGSGTRLTVV.